Each of the 11 T cell receptor beta chains below was sequenced from the same sample in a study of identical twins. A single record per CDR3 protein comes from TCRdb applying MiXCR to the 5' RACE reads. The table records about 250,000 distinct CDR3 sequences, approximately 8% of them present only once. These same records also appear under a second study, on yellow fever vaccine responses in identical twins.

The source material was CD8+ T cells sorted from blood. All receptors come from a woman aged 18-29 years in good health.

This chain links TRBV7-8 with TRBJ2-3, with TRBD2 as a possible D gene (6 bases). V was cut by 1 base and J by 3 bases, with 23 bases left in between. This CDR3 is 19 amino acids long. Germline V gives CDR1 SGHVS, CDR2 FQNEAQ. The CDR3: CASSLEGSGAEGLTDTQYF. CDR3 in DNA: TGTGCCAGCAGCTTAGAAGGGTCGGGAGCGGAAGGGTTGACAGATACGCAGTATTTT.

Only a few counts were recorded for this clonotype. V is TRBV3-1 and J is TRBJ2-7, with D tentatively TRBD1 (6 bases). CDR3 length: 16 residues. Germline values: CDR1 LGHDT, CDR2 YNNKEL (reference sequence). V was cut by 5 bases and J by 3 bases, with 20 bases left in between. CDR3 in amino acids: CASSEAFGTLYYEQYF. The CDR3 nucleotides read TGTGCCAGCAGCGAAGCTTTTGGGACACTATACTACGAGCAGTACTTC.

This clonotype has a count of ten or more. The gene calls are TRBV29-1 and TRBJ1-1; the D is unclear. The CDR3 extends over 14 amino acids. V shed 1 base and J shed 0 bases, with 9 bases lying between them. Per the germline V gene, CDR1 is SQVTM and CDR2 is ANQGSEA. The chain's CDR3 is CSVEGDSLNTEAFF. The DNA for the CDR3 is TGCAGCGTTGAAGGAGACTCCTTGAACACTGAAGCTTTCTTT.

This clonotype has at least ten counts. The chain combines TRBV18 with TRBJ2-3; possible D gene TRBD1, 6 bases. Trimming left V 5 bases short and J 0 bases short, with 15 bases between. The CDR3 spans 16 residues. Germline lookup yields CDR1 KGHSH and CDR2 LQKENI. In DNA, the CDR3 is TGTGCCAGCTCAAGATGGTGGGGGCCTAGCACAGATACGCAGTATTTT. Its protein is CASSRWWGPSTDTQYF. Looking up the rest from reference TRBV18 and TRBJ2-3 gives the full variable domain: NAGVMQNPRHLVRRRGQEARLRCSPMKGHSHVYWYRQLPEEGLKFMVYLQKENIIDESGMPKERFSAEFPKEGPSILRIQQVVRGDSAAYFCASSRWWGPSTDTQYFGPGTRLTVL.

This clonotype was seen repeatedly, ten times or more. In nucleotides, the CDR3 is TGTGCCAGCCTTATTAGGACTAGCGGGGCCGGGGAGCTGTTTTTT. Amino acid sequence: CASLIRTSGAGELFF. This chain connects TRBV11-2 to TRBJ2-2; TRBD2 agrees at 12 bases. Germline V gene lookup returns CDR1 SGHAT and CDR2 FQNNGV. Losses at the gene ends were 8 bases for V and 6 bases for J; bases not matched to a gene: 7. The CDR3 extends over 15 amino acids.

This clonotype was seen a few times. The chain uses TRBV2 and TRBJ1-1, with a tentative D call TRBD1 (6 bases). Germline V gene lookup returns CDR1 SNHLY and CDR2 FYNNEI. Deletions cut 2 bases from V and 0 bases from J, with 7 bases between. The length of the CDR3 is 14 residues. CDR3 DNA sequence: TGTGCCAGCAGTGAAACAGGGCTGAACACTGAAGCTTTCTTT. It is translated as CASSETGLNTEAFF.

This clonotype was detected a few times. The chain recombines TRBV20-1 with TRBJ2-7, with D possibly being TRBD2 (6 bases). Germline V gene lookup returns CDR1 DFQATT and CDR2 SNEGSKA (reference sequence). V was shortened by 4 bases and J by 0 bases, with 19 bases between the two germline ends. CDR3 length equals 16 residues. This CDR3 is CSAMNPERATSYEQYF. The CDR3 bases are TGCAGTGCTATGAATCCCGAGCGGGCGACCTCCTACGAGCAGTACTTC.

This clonotype occurred a few times. V is TRBV18 and J is TRBJ2-2; 7 bases are shared with TRBD1. The CDR3 runs 15 residues. The germline gives CDR1 KGHSH, CDR2 LQKENI. V lost 6 bases, J lost 7 bases, and 11 bases stayed unmatched. CDR3 nucleotide sequence: TGTGCCAGCTCGCCCCTAGACAGGGCGGACGGGGAGCTGTTTTTT. Its protein is CASSPLDRADGELFF.

The genes are TRBV20-1 and TRBJ2-7, with TRBD2 identical over 7 bases. CDR1 and CDR2 from the germline V gene are DFQATT and SNEGSKA (reference sequence). V was clipped by 5 bases and J by 4 bases; unmatched bases: 11. This CDR3 is 14 amino acids long. CDR3 amino acids: CSALLAPHPYEQYF. The CDR3 DNA is TGCAGTGCTCTACTAGCGCCACACCCTTACGAGCAGTACTTC.

This clonotype has ten or more counts. V and J are TRBV13 and TRBJ2-2; TRBD1 agrees at 9 bases. This CDR3 is 17 amino acids long. With 5 bases clipped from V and 9 bases from J, the junction kept 16 bases outside the gene matches. The germline CDR1 and CDR2 sequences are PRHDT and FYEKMQ (reference sequence). The CDR3 protein is CASSEGQGSRWGRELFF. CDR3 sequence (DNA): TGTGCCAGCAGCGAAGGACAGGGGAGCCGGTGGGGTCGGGAGCTGTTTTTT.

This clonotype was counted ten times or more. The rearrangement links TRBV2 to TRBJ2-1; 9 bases fit TRBD1. The V segment lost 4 bases and the J segment 4 bases; nucleotides outside the gene matches: 5. The germline gives CDR1 SNHLY, CDR2 FYNNEI. The CDR3 spans 15 residues. In DNA form, the CDR3 reads TGTGCCAGCAGTGTAAGGACAGGGGAATACAATGAGCAGTTCTTC. It encodes CASSVRTGEYNEQFF.